This TCR beta chain derives from a study of human T cells and chemical hapten exposure. Germline V gives CDR1 SGHTS, CDR2 YDEGEE. The CDR3 runs to 16 residues. The ends were cut back, 4 bases at V and 1 base at J, with 14 bases in the middle. TCRdb re-analysed the RACE reads in MiXCR, keeping a single row per CDR3 protein. The sample records roughly 110,000 distinct CDR3 sequences, about 12% being singletons. Described time point: pre-sensitization, week 0. Treatment reported: therapeutic diphenylcyclopropenone sensitization with weekly scalp DPC. This sequence joins TRBV5-8 and TRBJ2-2; possible D gene TRBD2, 5 bases. The receptor was derived from a woman between 50 and 59 years old with alopecia areata. Some clones in this sample may be carry-over from other donors' samples. The source material was whole blood, sampled in connection with sensitization to the hapten diphenylcyclopropenone (DPC). CDR3 amino acids: CASSPVGGWNTGELFF. The DNA of the CDR3 is TGTGCCAGCAGCCCGGTCGGAGGTTGGAACACCGGGGAGCTGTTTTTT.